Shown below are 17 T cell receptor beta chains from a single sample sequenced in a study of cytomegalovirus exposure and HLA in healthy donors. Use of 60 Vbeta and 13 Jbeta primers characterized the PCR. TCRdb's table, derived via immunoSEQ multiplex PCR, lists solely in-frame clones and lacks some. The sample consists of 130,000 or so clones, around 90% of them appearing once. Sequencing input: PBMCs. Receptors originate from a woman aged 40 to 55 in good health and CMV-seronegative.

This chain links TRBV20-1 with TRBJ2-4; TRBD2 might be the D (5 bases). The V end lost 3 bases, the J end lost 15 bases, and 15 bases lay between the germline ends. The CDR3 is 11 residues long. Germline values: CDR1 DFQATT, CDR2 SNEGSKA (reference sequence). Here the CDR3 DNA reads TGCAGTGCTAGGGACGATATTGGACTGTACTTC. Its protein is CSARDDIGLYF.

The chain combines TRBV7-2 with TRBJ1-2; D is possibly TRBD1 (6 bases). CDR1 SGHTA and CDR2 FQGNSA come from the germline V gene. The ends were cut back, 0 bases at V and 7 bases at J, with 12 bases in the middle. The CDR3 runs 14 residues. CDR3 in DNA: TGTGCCAGCAGCTTAGCCGGGGACAAGGCTGGCTACACCTTC. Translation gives CASSLAGDKAGYTF.

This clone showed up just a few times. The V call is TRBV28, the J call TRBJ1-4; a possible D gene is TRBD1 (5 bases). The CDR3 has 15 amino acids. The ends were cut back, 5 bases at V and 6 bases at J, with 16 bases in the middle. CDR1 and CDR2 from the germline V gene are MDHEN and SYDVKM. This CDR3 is CASSTYGGGDEKLFF. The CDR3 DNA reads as TGTGCCAGCAGTACCTATGGGGGAGGTGATGAAAAACTGTTTTTT.

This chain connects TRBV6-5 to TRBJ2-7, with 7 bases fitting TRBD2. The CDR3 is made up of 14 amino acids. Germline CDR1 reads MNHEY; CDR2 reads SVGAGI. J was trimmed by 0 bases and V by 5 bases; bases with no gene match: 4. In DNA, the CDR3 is TGTGCCAGCAGTAGCGGGGACCACTCCTACGAGCAGTACTTC. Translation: CASSSGDHSYEQYF.

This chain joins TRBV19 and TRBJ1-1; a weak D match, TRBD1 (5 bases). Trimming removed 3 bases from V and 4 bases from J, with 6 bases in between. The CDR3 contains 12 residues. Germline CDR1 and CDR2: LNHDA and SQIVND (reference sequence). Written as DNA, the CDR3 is TGTGCCAGTAGTATGGGGCCCACTGAAGCTTTCTTT. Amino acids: CASSMGPTEAFF.

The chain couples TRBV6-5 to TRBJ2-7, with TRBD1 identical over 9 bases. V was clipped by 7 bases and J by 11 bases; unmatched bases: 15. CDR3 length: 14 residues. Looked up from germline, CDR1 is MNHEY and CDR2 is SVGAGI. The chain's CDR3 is CASKQWDRVSVKYF. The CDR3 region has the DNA TGTGCCAGCAAGCAATGGGACAGGGTAAGCGTGAAGTACTTC.

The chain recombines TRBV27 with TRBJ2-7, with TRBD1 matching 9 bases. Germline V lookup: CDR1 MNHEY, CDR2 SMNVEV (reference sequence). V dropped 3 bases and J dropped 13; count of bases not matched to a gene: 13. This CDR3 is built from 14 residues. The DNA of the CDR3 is TGTGCCAGCAGTTTCCGGGACAGGGAACGTGGACTCTACTTC. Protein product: CASSFRDRERGLYF.

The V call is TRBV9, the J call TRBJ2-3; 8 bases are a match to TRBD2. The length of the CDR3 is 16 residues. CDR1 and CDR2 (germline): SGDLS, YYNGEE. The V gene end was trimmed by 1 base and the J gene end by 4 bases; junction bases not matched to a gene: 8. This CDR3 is CASSVRLALAPDTQYF. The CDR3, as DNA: TGTGCCAGCAGCGTACGACTAGCGCTCGCACCAGATACGCAGTATTTT.

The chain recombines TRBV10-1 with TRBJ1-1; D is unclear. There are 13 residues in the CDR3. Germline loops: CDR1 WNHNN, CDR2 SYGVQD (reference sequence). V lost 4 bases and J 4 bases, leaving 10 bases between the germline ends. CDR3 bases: TGCGCCAGCAGTGTAACTCCGGTCACTGAAGCTTTCTTT. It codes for CASSVTPVTEAFF.

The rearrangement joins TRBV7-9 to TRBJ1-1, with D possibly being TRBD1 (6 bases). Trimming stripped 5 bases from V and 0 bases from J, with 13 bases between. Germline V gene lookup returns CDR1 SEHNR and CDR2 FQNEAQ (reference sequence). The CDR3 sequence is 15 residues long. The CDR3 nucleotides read TGTGCCAGCAGCCGAGGGGGACAACTGAACACTGAAGCTTTCTTT. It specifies CASSRGGQLNTEAFF. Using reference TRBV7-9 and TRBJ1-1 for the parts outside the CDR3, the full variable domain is DTGVSQNPRHKITKRGQNVTFRCDPISEHNRLYWYRQTLGQGPEFLTYFQNEAQLEKSRLLSDRFSAERPKGSFSTLEIQRTEQGDSAMYLCASSRGGQLNTEAFFGQGTRLTVV.

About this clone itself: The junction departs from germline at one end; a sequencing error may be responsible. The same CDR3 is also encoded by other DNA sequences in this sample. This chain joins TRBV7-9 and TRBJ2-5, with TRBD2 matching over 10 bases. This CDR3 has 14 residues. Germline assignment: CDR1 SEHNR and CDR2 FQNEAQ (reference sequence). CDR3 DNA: TGTTCCAGCAGCTTCGGACTAGCGGCGGAGACCCAGTACTTC. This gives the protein CSSSFGLAAETQYF.

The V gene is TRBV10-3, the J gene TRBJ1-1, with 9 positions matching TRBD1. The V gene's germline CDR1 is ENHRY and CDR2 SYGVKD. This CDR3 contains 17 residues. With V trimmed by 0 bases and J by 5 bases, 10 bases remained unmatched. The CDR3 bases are TGTGCCATCAGTGAGTCTCAAGGACAGGGGACTTCTACTGAAGCTTTCTTT. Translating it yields CAISESQGQGTSTEAFF.

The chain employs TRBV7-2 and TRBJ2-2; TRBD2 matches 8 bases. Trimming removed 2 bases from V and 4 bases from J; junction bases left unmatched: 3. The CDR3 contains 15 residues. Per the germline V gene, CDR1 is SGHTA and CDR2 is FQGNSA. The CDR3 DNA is TGTGCCAGCAGCTTACGGCTAGCGGGCACCGGGGAGCTGTTTTTT. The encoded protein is CASSLRLAGTGELFF.

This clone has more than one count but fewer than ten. CDR3 loop: CASSSDGDTGELFF. CDR3 DNA: TGTGCCAGCAGCTCGGACGGGGACACCGGGGAGCTGTTTTTT. The chain couples TRBV6-6 to TRBJ2-2; TRBD2 might be the D (5 bases). Germline V CDR1 and CDR2: MNHNY, SVGAGI (reference sequence). This CDR3 has 14 amino acids. Trimming left V 6 bases short and J 3 bases short, with 11 bases between.

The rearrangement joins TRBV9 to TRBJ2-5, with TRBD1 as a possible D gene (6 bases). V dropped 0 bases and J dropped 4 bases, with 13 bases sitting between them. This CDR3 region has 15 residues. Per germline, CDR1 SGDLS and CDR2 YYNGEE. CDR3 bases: TGTGCCAGCAGCGTAGTACAGGGATGGGGAGAGACCCAGTACTTC. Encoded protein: CASSVVQGWGETQYF. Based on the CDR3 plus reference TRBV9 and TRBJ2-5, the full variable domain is DSGVTQTPKHLITATGQRVTLRCSPRSGDLSVYWYQQSLDQGLQFLIQYYNGEERAKGNILERFSAQQFPDLHSELNLSSLELGDSALYFCASSVVQGWGETQYFGPGTRLLVL.

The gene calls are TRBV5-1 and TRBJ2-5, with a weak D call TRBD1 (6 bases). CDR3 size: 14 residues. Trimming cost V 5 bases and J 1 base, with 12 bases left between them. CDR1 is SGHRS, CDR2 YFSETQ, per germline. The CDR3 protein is CASRNRDPQETQYF. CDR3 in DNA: TGCGCCAGCAGAAACAGGGACCCCCAAGAGACCCAGTACTTC.

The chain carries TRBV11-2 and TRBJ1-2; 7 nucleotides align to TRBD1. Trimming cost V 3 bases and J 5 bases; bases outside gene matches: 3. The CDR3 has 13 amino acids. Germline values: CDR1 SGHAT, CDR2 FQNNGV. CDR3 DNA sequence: TGTGCCAGCAGCTTCCCAGGGGGGTATGGCTACACCTTC. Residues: CASSFPGGYGYTF.